This TCR beta chain was sequenced for a study of cytomegalovirus exposure and HLA in healthy donors. General observations from the study: There were some V segments, including TRBV6-2 and TRBV6-3, excluded as indistinguishable.

The CDR3 has 14 residues. CDR1 is SGHNT and CDR2 is YENEEA in the germline V gene. Researchers ran the PCR with 60 Vbeta and 13 Jbeta primers. Measured with immunoSEQ multiplex PCR; TCRdb has only the in-frame clones, and not every one. The repertoire holds roughly 150,000 clones, approximately 84% seen once, with 2% to 2.5% in the top ten. In its sample, this clone was seen once. Antigen: not known. This rearrangement joins TRBV11-3 to TRBJ2-5, with TRBD2 identical over 11 bases. Judging by the DNA end, TRBJ2-7 fits better; the J call may be wrong. The origin of this receptor is a woman in her late teens or twenties in good health and CMV-seronegative. The sequencing sample was made of PBMCs. CDR3 nucleotide sequence: TGTGCCAGCAGTCCCGGGACTAGCGGCTACGAGCAGTACTTC. Translation gives CASSPGTSGYEQYF.